This T cell receptor (beta chain) originates from a study of T cell responses to AZD1222 COVID-19 vaccine. The data were produced by immunoSEQ multiplex PCR, yet TCRdb's version contains in-frame clones alone and is incomplete. Of 100,000 or so clones detected, approximately 90% appear once; the ten largest clones hold less than 20%. Germline values: CDR1 SSHAT, CDR2 FNYEAQ (reference sequence). The V gene end was trimmed by 3 bases and the J gene end by 2 bases; junction bases not matched to a gene: 2. The CDR3 sequence is 15 residues long. Broader study findings: The donor group comprised mostly white British people and more females; the analysis possibly underestimated clonal diversity. With dominance at 160-218 and 743-854, vaccine-associated CD4 TCRs spanned spike. Within unmutated variant regions lay the reported targets of nearly half of spike-specific TCRs. Just 5 or 6 AZD1222 recipients tested seropositive at baseline.

Details on this clone: Its antigen is not known.

The sample was peripheral blood, taken on day 0 of AZD1222 vaccination. The chain links TRBV7-7 to TRBJ2-1, with 9 nucleotides matching TRBD2. The origin of this receptor is an adult in good health. This chain's CDR3 is CASSLTSGPYNEQFF. As DNA, the CDR3 is TGTGCCAGCAGCTTGACTAGCGGACCCTACAATGAGCAGTTCTTC.